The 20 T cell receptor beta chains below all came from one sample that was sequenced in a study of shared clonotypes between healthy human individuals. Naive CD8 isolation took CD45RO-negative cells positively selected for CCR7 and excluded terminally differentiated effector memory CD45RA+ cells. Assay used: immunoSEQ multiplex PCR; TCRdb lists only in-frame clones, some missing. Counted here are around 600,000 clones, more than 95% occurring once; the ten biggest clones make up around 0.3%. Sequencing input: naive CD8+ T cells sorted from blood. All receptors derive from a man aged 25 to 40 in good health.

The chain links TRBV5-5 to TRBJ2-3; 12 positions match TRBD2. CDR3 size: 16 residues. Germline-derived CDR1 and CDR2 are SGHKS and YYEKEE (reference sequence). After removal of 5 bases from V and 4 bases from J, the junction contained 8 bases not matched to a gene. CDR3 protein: CASRTGTSGWSDTQYF. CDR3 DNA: TGTGCCAGCAGGACCGGGACTAGCGGGTGGTCAGATACGCAGTATTTT.

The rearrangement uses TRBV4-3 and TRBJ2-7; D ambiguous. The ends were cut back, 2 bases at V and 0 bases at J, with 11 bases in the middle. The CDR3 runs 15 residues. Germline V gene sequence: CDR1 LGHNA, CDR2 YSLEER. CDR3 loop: CASSQMRSGSYEQYF. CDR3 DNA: TGCGCCAGCAGCCAAATGCGTTCGGGCTCCTACGAGCAGTACTTC.

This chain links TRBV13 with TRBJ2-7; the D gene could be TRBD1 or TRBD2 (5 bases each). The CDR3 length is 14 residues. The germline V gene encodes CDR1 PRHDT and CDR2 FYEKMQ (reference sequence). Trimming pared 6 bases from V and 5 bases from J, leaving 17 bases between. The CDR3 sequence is CASSKEQDFNEQYF. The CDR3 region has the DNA TGTGCCAGCAGTAAAGAACAGGACTTCAACGAGCAGTACTTC.

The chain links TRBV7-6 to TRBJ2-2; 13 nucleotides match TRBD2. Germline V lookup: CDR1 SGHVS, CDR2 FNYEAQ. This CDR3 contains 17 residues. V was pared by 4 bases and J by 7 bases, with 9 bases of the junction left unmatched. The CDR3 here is CASSSGLAGAIDGELFF. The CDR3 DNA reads TGTGCCAGCAGCTCCGGACTAGCGGGAGCGATTGACGGGGAGCTGTTTTTT.

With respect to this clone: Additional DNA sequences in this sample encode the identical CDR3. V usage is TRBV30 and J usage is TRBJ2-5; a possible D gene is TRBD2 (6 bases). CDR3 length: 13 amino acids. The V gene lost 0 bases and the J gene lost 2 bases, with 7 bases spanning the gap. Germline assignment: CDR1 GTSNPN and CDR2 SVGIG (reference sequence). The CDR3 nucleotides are TGTGCCTGGAGTGTAGGGACTCAAGAGACCCAGTACTTC. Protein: CAWSVGTQETQYF.

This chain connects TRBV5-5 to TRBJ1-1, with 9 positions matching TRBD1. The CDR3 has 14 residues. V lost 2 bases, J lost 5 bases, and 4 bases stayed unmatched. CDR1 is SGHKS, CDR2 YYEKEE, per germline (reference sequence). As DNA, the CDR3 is TGTGCCAGCAGCTTTCGACAGGGGGGAACTGAAGCTTTCTTT. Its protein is CASSFRQGGTEAFF.

CDR3 in DNA: TGTGCCAGCAGCTTAATGGGAGAGACCCAGTACTTC. It is translated as CASSLMGETQYF. The rearrangement joins TRBV11-2 to TRBJ2-5; D not certain. V lost 2 bases and J 4 bases, leaving 5 bases between the germline ends. Germline values: CDR1 SGHAT, CDR2 FQNNGV. CDR3 length: 12 residues.

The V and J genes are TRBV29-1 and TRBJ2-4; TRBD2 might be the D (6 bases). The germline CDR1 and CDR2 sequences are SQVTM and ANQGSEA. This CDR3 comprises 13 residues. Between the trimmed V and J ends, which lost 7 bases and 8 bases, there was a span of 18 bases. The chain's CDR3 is CSAGEAGPDIQYF. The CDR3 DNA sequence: TGCAGCGCTGGGGAGGCAGGGCCGGACATTCAGTACTTC. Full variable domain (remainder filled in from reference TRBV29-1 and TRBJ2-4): SAVISQKPSRDICQRGTSLTIQCQVDSQVTMMFWYRQQPGQSLTLIATANQGSEATYESGFVIDKFPISRPNLTFSTLTVSNMSPEDSSIYLCSAGEAGPDIQYFGAGTRLSVL.

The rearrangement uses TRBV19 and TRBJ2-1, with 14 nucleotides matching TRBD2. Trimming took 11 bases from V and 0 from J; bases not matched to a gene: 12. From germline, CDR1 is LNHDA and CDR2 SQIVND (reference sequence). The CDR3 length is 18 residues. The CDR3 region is CASLPGLAGGRSYNEQFF. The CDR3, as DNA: TGTGCCTCTCTTCCAGGACTAGCGGGAGGTCGCTCCTACAATGAGCAGTTCTTC.

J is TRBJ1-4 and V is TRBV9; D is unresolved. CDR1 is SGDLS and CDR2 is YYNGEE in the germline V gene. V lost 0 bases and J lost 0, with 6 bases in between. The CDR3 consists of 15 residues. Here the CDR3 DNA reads TGTGCCAGCAGCGTAGGGTTTGCAACTAATGAAAAACTGTTTTTT. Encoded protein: CASSVGFATNEKLFF.

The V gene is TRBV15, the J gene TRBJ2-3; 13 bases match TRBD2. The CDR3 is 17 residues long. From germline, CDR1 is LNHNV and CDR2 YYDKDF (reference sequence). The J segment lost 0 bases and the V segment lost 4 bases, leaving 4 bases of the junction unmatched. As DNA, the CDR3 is TGTGCCACCAGCACACTAGCGGGAGGGGGTAGCACAGATACGCAGTATTTT. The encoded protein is CATSTLAGGGSTDTQYF. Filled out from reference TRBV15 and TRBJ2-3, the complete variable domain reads DAMVIQNPRYQVTQFGKPVTLSCSQTLNHNVMYWYQQKSSQAPKLLFHYYDKDFNNEADTPDNFQSRRPNTSFCFLDIRSPGLGDTAMYLCATSTLAGGGSTDTQYFGPGTRLTVL.

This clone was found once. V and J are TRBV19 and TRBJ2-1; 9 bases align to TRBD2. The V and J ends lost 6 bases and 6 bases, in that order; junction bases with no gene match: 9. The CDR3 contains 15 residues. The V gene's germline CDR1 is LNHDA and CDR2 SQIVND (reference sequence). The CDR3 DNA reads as TGTGCCAGTAGCCCCCTAGCGGGACTTCTCAATGAGCAGTTCTTC. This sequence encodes CASSPLAGLLNEQFF.

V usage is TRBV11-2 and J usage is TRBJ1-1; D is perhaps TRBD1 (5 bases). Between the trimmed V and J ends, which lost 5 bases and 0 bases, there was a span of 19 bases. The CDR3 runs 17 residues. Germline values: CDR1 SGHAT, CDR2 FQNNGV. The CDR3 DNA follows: TGTGCCAGCAGCCCGCAAGGGGTAACGGGCATGAACACTGAAGCTTTCTTT. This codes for CASSPQGVTGMNTEAFF.

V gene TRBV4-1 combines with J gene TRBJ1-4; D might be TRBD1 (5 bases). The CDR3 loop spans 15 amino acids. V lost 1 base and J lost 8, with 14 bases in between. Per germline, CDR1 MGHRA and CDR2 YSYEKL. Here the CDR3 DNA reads TGCGCCAGCAGCCAAGGGGCCGGGGCTTACGAAAAACTGTTTTTT. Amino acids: CASSQGAGAYEKLFF.

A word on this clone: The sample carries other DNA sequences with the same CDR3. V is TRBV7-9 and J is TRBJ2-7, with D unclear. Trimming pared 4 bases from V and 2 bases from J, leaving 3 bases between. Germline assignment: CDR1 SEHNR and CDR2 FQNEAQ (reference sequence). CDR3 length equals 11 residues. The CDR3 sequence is CASSSPYEQYF. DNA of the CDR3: TGTGCCAGCAGCTCGCCCTACGAGCAGTACTTC.

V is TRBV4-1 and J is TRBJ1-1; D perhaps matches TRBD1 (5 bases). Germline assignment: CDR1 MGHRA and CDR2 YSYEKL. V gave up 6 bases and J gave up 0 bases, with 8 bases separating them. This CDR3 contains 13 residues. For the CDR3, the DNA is TGCGCCAGCAGTCGGACACTGAACACTGAAGCTTTCTTT. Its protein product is CASSRTLNTEAFF.

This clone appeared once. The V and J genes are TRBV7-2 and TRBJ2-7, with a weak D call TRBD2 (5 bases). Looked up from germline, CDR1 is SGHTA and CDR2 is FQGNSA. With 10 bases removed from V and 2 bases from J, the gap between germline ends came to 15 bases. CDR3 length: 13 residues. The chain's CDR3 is CATRLYTPYEQYF. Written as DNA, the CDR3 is TGTGCCACCCGACTATACACACCCTACGAGCAGTACTTC.

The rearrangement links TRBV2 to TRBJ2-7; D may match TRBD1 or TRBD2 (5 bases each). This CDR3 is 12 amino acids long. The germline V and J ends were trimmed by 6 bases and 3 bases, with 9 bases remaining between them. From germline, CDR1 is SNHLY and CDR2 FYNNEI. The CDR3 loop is CASRGTYYEQYF. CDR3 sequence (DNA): TGTGCCAGCAGGGGGACCTACTACGAGCAGTACTTC. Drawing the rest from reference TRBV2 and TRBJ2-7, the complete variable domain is EPEVTQTPSHQVTQMGQEVILRCVPISNHLYFYWYRQILGQKVEFLVSFYNNEISEKSEIFDDQFSVERPDGSNFTLKIRSTKLEDSAMYFCASRGTYYEQYFGPGTRLTVT.

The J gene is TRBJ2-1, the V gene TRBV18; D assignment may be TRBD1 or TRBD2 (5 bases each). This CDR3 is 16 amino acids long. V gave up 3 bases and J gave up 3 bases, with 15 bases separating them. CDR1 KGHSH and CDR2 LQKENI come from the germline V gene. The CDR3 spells CASSPIGESLYNEQFF. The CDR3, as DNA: TGTGCCAGCTCACCGATAGGGGAGTCCCTCTACAATGAGCAGTTCTTC.

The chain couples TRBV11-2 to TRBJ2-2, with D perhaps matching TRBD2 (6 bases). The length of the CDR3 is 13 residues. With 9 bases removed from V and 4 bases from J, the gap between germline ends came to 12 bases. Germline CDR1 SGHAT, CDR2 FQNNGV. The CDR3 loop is CASSSEITGELFF. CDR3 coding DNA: TGTGCCAGTTCTAGCGAAATCACCGGGGAGCTGTTTTTT.